This is a list of T cell receptor beta chains from one sample in a study of vaccination and CD4 T cells after COVID-19. TCRdb recomputed calls from the PCR reads with MiXCR, one row per CDR3 protein. Here the sample spans roughly 6,700 distinct CDR3 sequences, nearly 70% being singletons. Their cognate antigens are unknown. The specimen sequenced was CD4+ T cells from blood, cultured in vitro. These receptor sequences come from a human donor who had recovered from COVID-19. Each CDR3 is given with its conserved first and last residue. A D gene is named only where the DNA matches it firmly.

TRBD2	TRBV10-3	TRBJ2-3	CAISLAGGRTDTQYF
.	TRBV7-2	TRBJ2-5	CASSVGIQETQYF
.	TRBV7-2	TRBJ2-5	CASSRTARFAQYF
.	TRBV6-1	TRBJ2-7	CASSANGATGREQYF
.	TRBV12-3/TRBV12-4	TRBJ1-6	CASSLEQASPLHF
.	TRBV24-1	TRBJ2-1	CATSWAGSNNEQFF
.	TRBV20-1	TRBJ2-5	CSARDGVETQYF
.	TRBV7-2	TRBJ2-5	CASSLNLGETQYF
.	TRBV20-1	TRBJ2-7	CSAISGLTASYEQYF
.	TRBV20-1	TRBJ1-2	CSARDPGTKRFLNYGYTF
.	TRBV30	TRBJ1-6	CAWSAEDSSYNSPLHF